This TCR beta chain originates from a study of technical replicates of blood from a few donors. Produced via immunoSEQ multiplex PCR; TCRdb's table is partial and in-frame only. There are some 30,000 clones in the sample; around nine tenths occur only once, and roughly 4% lies in the top ten. This CDR3 has 16 amino acids. V shed 5 bases and J 0 bases; nucleotides not matched to a gene: 6. CDR1 is PRHDT and CDR2 is FYEKMQ in the germline V gene (reference sequence). The sequence was collected from a human donor in good health. Some clones in this sample may be carry-over from other donors' samples. Sequenced material: PBMCs. The rearrangement links TRBV13 to TRBJ2-3, with 9 positions matching TRBD2. The CDR3 sequence: CASSTRLAASTDTQYF. In nucleotides, the CDR3 is TGTGCCAGCAGCACCCGACTAGCGGCTAGCACAGATACGCAGTATTTT.